This T cell receptor (beta chain) was captured in a study of CD8 T cells in ankylosing spondylitis. Study conclusions and caveats: The disease-linked clones had a CD8+ phenotype and low blood frequencies. Within matched ankylosing spondylitis synovial fluid, disease-linked clones were reportedly significantly enriched. Previously reported in reactive arthritis synovial fluid and blood were some of the motif variants. It appeared that ankylosing spondylitis blood was characterized by a TCR beta motif of fewer than 10 highly homologous variants.

The CDR3 is 15 residues long. Germline CDR1 and CDR2: DFQATT and SNEGSKA (reference sequence). Trimming shortened V by 2 bases and J by 2 bases, and 15 bases separated the two germline ends. This clonotype was counted between two and nine times. Its target is not known. Molecular-barcoded quantitative 5'-RACE produced these TCR beta libraries. From the 5' RACE reads, TCRdb called clonotypes with MiXCR, one entry per CDR3 protein. Seen here are under 850,000 distinct CDR3 sequences, 15% to 20% observed once, and the top ten hold around 20%. V usage is TRBV20-1 and J usage is TRBJ1-2; D perhaps matches TRBD1 (6 bases). Material for sequencing was blood, either unsorted or a sorted T cell fraction (not recorded which). The clonotype was recovered from a male donor with ankylosing spondylitis. CDR3 bases: TGCAGTGCTAGACAGGGGCCATCCCAAAACTATGGCTACACCTTC. This translates into CSARQGPSQNYGYTF.